These 9 T cell receptor beta chains share one sample of origin, sequenced in a study of blood T cell repertoires in COVID-19. Produced via immunoSEQ multiplex PCR; TCRdb's table is partial and in-frame only. The sample shows 350,000 or so clones, around 87% of them seen only once. The sequencing input was peripheral blood. All receptors derive from a woman in her twenties or thirties with COVID-19, enrolled during active disease.

In this sample, this clone turned up a few times. The gene calls are TRBV5-6 and TRBJ2-7; 15 bases fit TRBD2. The V gene's germline CDR1 is SGHDT and CDR2 YYEEEE. The CDR3 has 16 residues. V shed 4 bases and J 3 bases; nucleotides not matched to a gene: 5. The CDR3 region is CASSPPGLAGGYEQYF. The CDR3 DNA is TGTGCCAGCAGCCCGCCGGGACTAGCGGGAGGCTACGAGCAGTACTTC.

The chain carries TRBV19 and TRBJ1-1; 10 bases align to TRBD1. The CDR3 length is 11 residues. J lost 11 bases, V lost 6 bases, and 3 bases had no gene match. Germline lookup yields CDR1 LNHDA and CDR2 SQIVND (reference sequence). The CDR3 coding sequence is TGTGCCAGTAGGACAGGGGGCCAGGCTTTCTTT. As protein: CASRTGGQAFF.

This clone was found once. The genes are TRBV19 and TRBJ2-1; D is unresolved. The germline V gene has CDR1 LNHDA and CDR2 SQIVND (reference sequence). The CDR3 length is 14 residues. The V end lost 0 bases, the J end lost 8 bases, and 11 bases lay between the germline ends. The CDR3 loop is CASSIESPVDEQFF. The CDR3, as DNA: TGTGCCAGTAGTATAGAGTCGCCAGTGGATGAGCAGTTCTTC.

This clone was seen a few times. The chain carries TRBV10-3 and TRBJ2-1, with 14 bases aligning to TRBD2. Per germline, CDR1 ENHRY and CDR2 SYGVKD. After removal of 8 bases from V and 7 bases from J, the junction contained 4 bases not matched to a gene. This CDR3 spans 14 amino acids. In DNA form, the CDR3 reads TGTGCCATCGCTGGGACTAGCGGGAGTAATGAGCAGTTCTTC. Its protein product is CAIAGTSGSNEQFF.

The gene calls are TRBV20-1 and TRBJ1-1; D is ambiguous. This CDR3 region has 16 residues. CDR1 and CDR2 (germline): DFQATT, SNEGSKA (reference sequence). The V gene lost 3 bases and the J gene lost 0 bases, with 17 bases spanning the gap. CDR3 region: CSASSSPPSMNTEAFF. The CDR3 coding sequence is TGCAGTGCTAGTTCCTCACCCCCCAGTATGAACACTGAAGCTTTCTTT.

The V call is TRBV9, the J call TRBJ1-2; D uncertain. CDR1 and CDR2 from the germline V gene are SGDLS and YYNGEE. This CDR3 region has 12 residues. V was pared by 4 bases and J by 0 bases, with 4 bases between. The DNA of the CDR3 is TGTGCCAGCAGCCTACCTAACTATGGCTACACCTTC. The encoded protein is CASSLPNYGYTF. Variable domain in full (rest from reference TRBV9 and TRBJ1-2): DSGVTQTPKHLITATGQRVTLRCSPRSGDLSVYWYQQSLDQGLQFLIQYYNGEERAKGNILERFSAQQFPDLHSELNLSSLELGDSALYFCASSLPNYGYTFGSGTRLTVV.

V usage is TRBV12-3 or TRBV12-4 and J usage is TRBJ1-5; D is unclear. The V end was cut by 1 base, the J end by 6 bases, with 7 bases between. The CDR3 sequence is 13 residues long. CDR3 in amino acids: CASSLGASQPQHF. In DNA form, the CDR3 reads TGTGCCAGCAGTTTAGGGGCGAGTCAGCCCCAGCATTTT.

CDR3 bases: TGTGCCAGCAGTTCCGACAGGGTCGAAGGCTACACCTTC. This codes for CASSSDRVEGYTF. This sequence joins TRBV28 and TRBJ1-2; 7 bases are a match to TRBD1. Germline trimming cut 4 bases from V and 8 bases from J; bases unmatched to any gene: 7. Germline V gene lookup returns CDR1 MDHEN and CDR2 SYDVKM. The CDR3 covers 13 residues.

This rearrangement joins TRBV30 to TRBJ1-2; D is perhaps TRBD1 (6 bases). The CDR3 extends over 13 amino acids. V was pared by 0 bases and J by 4 bases, with 9 bases between. Germline CDR1 and CDR2: GTSNPN and SVGIG (reference sequence). CDR3 nucleotides: TGTGCCTGGAGTGTTCAGGGGAGCTATGGCTACACCTTC. It is translated as CAWSVQGSYGYTF.